One sample yielded the 21 T cell receptor beta chains listed below, sequenced in a study of blood T cell repertoires in COVID-19. Using immunoSEQ multiplex PCR, the repertoire was profiled, and TCRdb retains in-frame clones only, with some absent. The sample carries about 210,000 clones, around 84% recorded once. The sequencing input was peripheral blood. The source is a woman of 80 years or more with COVID-19, enrolled during active disease.

The V call is TRBV2, the J call TRBJ2-3, with D possibly being TRBD2 (6 bases). The length of the CDR3 is 14 residues. V shed 6 bases and J shed 6 bases, with 16 bases lying between them. Germline V gene sequence: CDR1 SNHLY, CDR2 FYNNEI. CDR3 residues: CASRRDLGMDTQYF. CDR3 nucleotide sequence: TGTGCCAGCAGGAGGGACTTAGGGATGGATACGCAGTATTTT.

The chain has TRBV12-3 or TRBV12-4 and TRBJ1-2, with D perhaps TRBD1 (5 bases). The CDR3 length is 13 residues. V dropped 10 bases and J dropped 6 bases, with 18 bases sitting between them. DNA of the CDR3: TGTGCCACCCGACAGAACTCACGAGATGGCTACACCTTC. It is translated as CATRQNSRDGYTF.

This chain links TRBV7-2 with TRBJ1-5; 7 bases are a match to TRBD1. J was trimmed by 0 bases and V by 5 bases; bases with no gene match: 4. The germline V gene has CDR1 SGHTA and CDR2 FQGNSA. There are 15 residues in the CDR3. The CDR3 sequence: CASSRQGSSNQPQHF. DNA of the CDR3: TGTGCCAGCAGCAGACAGGGATCTAGCAATCAGCCCCAGCATTTT. Looking up the rest from reference TRBV7-2 and TRBJ1-5 gives the full variable domain: GAGVSQSPSNKVTEKGKDVELRCDPISGHTALYWYRQSLGQGLEFLIYFQGNSAPDKSGLPSDRFSAERTGGSVSTLTIQRTQQEDSAVYLCASSRQGSSNQPQHFGDGTRLSIL.

This chain joins TRBV5-8 and TRBJ1-5; D gene uncertain. The V and J ends lost 2 bases and 11 bases respectively, with 23 bases between them. This CDR3 has 16 residues. CDR1 SGHTS and CDR2 YDEGEE come from the germline V gene. The DNA for the CDR3 is TGTGCCAGCAGCTTACAAATAGGACTGAGTACCCGGTCCCAGCATTTT. Its translation: CASSLQIGLSTRSQHF.

The chain recombines TRBV7-6 with TRBJ2-3; D gene ambiguous. Trimming stripped 1 base from V and 2 bases from J, with 7 bases between. The CDR3 has 14 amino acids. The germline V gene has CDR1 SGHVS and CDR2 FNYEAQ. For the CDR3, the DNA is TGTGCCAGCAGCTTAGGGCTCATCACAGATACGCAGTATTTT. This encodes CASSLGLITDTQYF. Looking up the rest from reference TRBV7-6 and TRBJ2-3 gives the full variable domain: GAGVSQSPRYKVTKRGQDVALRCDPISGHVSLYWYRQALGQGPEFLTYFNYEAQQDKSGLPNDRFSAERPEGSISTLTIQRTEQRDSAMYRCASSLGLITDTQYFGPGTRLTVL.

The chain combines TRBV28 with TRBJ2-1; D remains ambiguous. V shed 0 bases and J shed 6 bases, with 3 bases lying between them. The germline V gene has CDR1 MDHEN and CDR2 SYDVKM. CDR3 length: 12 residues. This CDR3 reads CASSLWANEQFF. The CDR3 DNA follows: TGTGCCAGCAGTTTATGGGCCAATGAGCAGTTCTTC. The full variable domain, rest sourced from reference TRBV28 and TRBJ2-1, is DVKVTQSSRYLVKRTGEKVFLECVQDMDHENMFWYRQDPGLGLRLIYFSYDVKMKEKGDIPEGYSVSREKKERFSLILESASTNQTSMYLCASSLWANEQFFGPGTRLTVL.

The chain uses TRBV5-1 and TRBJ2-3, with 13 positions matching TRBD2. This CDR3 is built from 17 residues. The V segment lost 4 bases and the J segment 2 bases; nucleotides outside the gene matches: 7. Germline values: CDR1 SGHRS, CDR2 YFSETQ. For the CDR3, the DNA is TGCGCCAGCAGCCCATCGGGACTAGCGGGACCCACAGATACGCAGTATTTT. This sequence encodes CASSPSGLAGPTDTQYF.

V is TRBV2 and J is TRBJ1-1; D is perhaps TRBD1 (5 bases). This CDR3 region has 11 residues. V was pared by 8 bases and J by 3 bases, with 7 bases between. Germline V CDR1 and CDR2: SNHLY, FYNNEI. In nucleotides, the CDR3 is TGTGCCAGCGGGGCGGACACTGAAGCTTTCTTT. Amino acids: CASGADTEAFF.

CDR3 sequence: CASSSRQALRGTEAFF. DNA for the CDR3: TGTGCCAGCAGCTCAAGACAGGCCCTGAGGGGCACTGAAGCTTTCTTT. This chain uses TRBV5-4 with TRBJ1-1; maybe TRBD1 (6 bases). From germline, CDR1 is SGHNT and CDR2 YYREEE (reference sequence). V was pared by 3 bases and J by 4 bases, with 19 bases between. The length of the CDR3 is 16 residues.

The CDR3 loop is CASSLELRYTEAFF. DNA of the CDR3: TGTGCCAGCAGCTTAGAGCTCAGATACACTGAAGCTTTCTTT. This chain connects TRBV11-2 to TRBJ1-1; D remains ambiguous. The germline gives CDR1 SGHAT, CDR2 FQNNGV. CDR3 length: 14 residues. Trimming pared 0 bases from V and 3 bases from J, leaving 8 bases between.

The J gene is TRBJ1-4, the V gene TRBV18; the D is unclear. The ends were cut back, 1 base at V and 0 bases at J, with 9 bases in the middle. CDR1 KGHSH and CDR2 LQKENI come from the germline V gene. The CDR3 loop spans 16 amino acids. The CDR3 spells CASSPQGAATNEKLFF. The CDR3 DNA follows: TGTGCCAGCTCACCACAGGGAGCTGCAACTAATGAAAAACTGTTTTTT.

The CDR3 nucleotides read TGTGCCAGTAGATCCCTCTACGGGGAAACTGGAAACACCATATATTTT. It codes for CASRSLYGETGNTIYF. The V gene is TRBV19, the J gene TRBJ1-3; the D is unclear. Germline CDR1 reads LNHDA; CDR2 reads SQIVND (reference sequence). The CDR3 spans 16 residues. Trimming pared 6 bases from V and 2 bases from J, leaving 17 bases between.

The chain links TRBV28 to TRBJ2-5, with 8 bases fitting TRBD2. Germline CDR1 is MDHEN and CDR2 is SYDVKM. The CDR3 consists of 15 residues. V dropped 6 bases and J dropped 1; count of bases not matched to a gene: 7. This CDR3 reads CASSRASGPQETQYF. CDR3 nucleotide sequence: TGTGCCAGCAGCCGGGCTAGCGGGCCCCAAGAGACCCAGTACTTC.

The CDR3 DNA follows: TGTGCCACCAGTTCGGCAGGGGCTGGTTTCGGGGAGCTGTTTTTT. Protein: CATSSAGAGFGELFF. This sequence joins TRBV24-1 and TRBJ2-2; a weak D match, TRBD1 (6 bases). The germline V gene has CDR1 KGHDR and CDR2 SFDVKD. The CDR3 spans 15 residues. The ends were cut back, 6 bases at V and 7 bases at J, with 17 bases in the middle.

In DNA form, the CDR3 reads TGTGCCATCAGTGAGAACAGGGTTGGCTACACCTTC. Translation gives CAISENRVGYTF. The chain links TRBV10-3 to TRBJ1-2; possible D gene TRBD1, 6 bases. V gave up 2 bases and J gave up 7 bases, with 8 bases separating them. The CDR3 runs to 12 residues. CDR1 and CDR2 from the germline V gene are ENHRY and SYGVKD.

The chain carries TRBV7-8 and TRBJ2-5, with a tentative D call TRBD2 (5 bases). Germline lookup yields CDR1 SGHVS and CDR2 FQNEAQ. The CDR3 totals 13 residues. V was shortened by 10 bases and J by 7 bases, with 19 bases between the two germline ends. CDR3 amino acids: CAITGPQGGTQYF. CDR3 bases: TGTGCCATCACGGGTCCTCAAGGAGGGACCCAGTACTTC.

V usage is TRBV4-2 and J usage is TRBJ1-2; weak D call: TRBD1 (6 bases). The CDR3 totals 14 residues. Trimming cost V 0 bases and J 8 bases, with 13 bases left between them. Germline V gene sequence: CDR1 LGHNA, CDR2 YNFKEQ. The DNA for the CDR3 is TGTGCCAGCAGCCAAGAAGGATCCAGGGGAGGCTACACCTTC. Its translation: CASSQEGSRGGYTF.

The genes are TRBV4-3 and TRBJ1-4; D ambiguous. Germline V gene lookup returns CDR1 LGHNA and CDR2 YSLEER. The CDR3 runs to 15 residues. V lost 4 bases and J lost 0, with 9 bases in between. The CDR3 loop is CASSPESATNEKLFF. CDR3 bases: TGCGCCAGCAGCCCGGAGAGTGCAACTAATGAAAAACTGTTTTTT.

This chain links TRBV2 with TRBJ2-7, with 9 bases that match TRBD1. The length of the CDR3 is 15 residues. Per the germline V gene, CDR1 is SNHLY and CDR2 is FYNNEI. The trim removed 4 bases at V and 7 bases at J, leaving 11 bases unmatched. DNA for the CDR3: TGTGCCAGCAGTGCCCGGAGGACAGGGGAGGGTGAGCAGTACGTC. Translated: CASSARRTGEGEQYV.

This rearrangement joins TRBV7-2 to TRBJ2-2, with D uncertain. The CDR3 spans 15 residues. Deletions cut 1 base from V and 1 base from J, with 7 bases between. Germline lookup yields CDR1 SGHTA and CDR2 FQGNSA. The CDR3 spells CASSLVPGNTGELFF. CDR3 DNA: TGTGCCAGCAGCTTAGTCCCGGGGAACACCGGGGAGCTGTTTTTT.

The V and J genes are TRBV18 and TRBJ2-1, with 9 nucleotides matching TRBD1. There are 18 residues in the CDR3. From germline, CDR1 is KGHSH and CDR2 LQKENI. The J segment lost 3 bases and the V segment lost 0 bases, leaving 9 bases of the junction unmatched. The CDR3 DNA follows: TGTGCCAGCTCACCACCTATGGGTGGGGACAGGGTCTACAATGAGCAGTTCTTC. Its translation is CASSPPMGGDRVYNEQFF.